The rows below give T cell receptor beta chains drawn from one sample of a study of cytomegalovirus exposure and HLA in healthy donors. Only in-frame clones appear in the TCRdb table, and some are missing; sequencing was by immunoSEQ multiplex PCR. This sample has about 200,000 clones, with around 82% found just once. The sequencing sample was made of PBMCs. The source is a man aged 35-49 years in good health and CMV-seropositive. CDR3s include the opening cysteine and the closing phenylalanine or tryptophan. Fields, in order: V gene, clone size, J gene, D gene, CDR3 protein, CDR3 DNA. A D gene is named only where the DNA matches it firmly. Clone size is shown for a subset of rows, as once, few, many or a class of expanded clone.

TRBV7-9	NA	TRBJ2-1	TRBD2	CASSLRGETSGRMDEQFF	TGTGCCAGCAGCTTGCGAGGGGAAACTAGCGGGAGGATGGATGAGCAGTTCTTC
TRBV5-8	once	TRBJ1-2	NA	CASSFWEEQPYGYTF	TGTGCCAGCAGCTTTTGGGAGGAACAGCCCTATGGCTACACCTTC
TRBV5-6	NA	TRBJ1-5	TRBD1	CASSSMTLMTGKGQPQHF	TGTGCCAGCAGCTCGATGACACTGATGACAGGGAAGGGTCAGCCCCAGCATTTT
TRBV2	NA	TRBJ2-5	TRBD1	CASSETGGRETQYF	TGTGCCAGCAGCGAGACAGGGGGCAGGGAGACCCAGTACTTC
TRBV5-1	NA	TRBJ2-7	TRBD2	CASSLVASGGYEQYF	TGCGCCAGCAGCTTGGTCGCTAGCGGGGGGTACGAGCAGTACTTC
TRBV4-2	NA	TRBJ2-5	NA	CASSHPGTLGETQYF	TGTGCCAGCAGCCATCCCGGGACACTCGGAGAGACCCAGTACTTC
TRBV5-1	NA	TRBJ2-6	TRBD1	CASTRTGEEPGANVLTF	TGCGCCAGCACTCGGACAGGAGAGGAACCTGGGGCCAACGTCCTGACTTTC
TRBV27	NA	TRBJ2-1	TRBD2	CASSFRGGDWGEQFF	TGTGCCAGCAGTTTCCGGGGGGGAGACTGGGGTGAGCAGTTCTTC
TRBV28	NA	TRBJ2-1	NA	CASSKGGRSIYNEQFF	TGTGCCAGCAGTAAGGGGGGGAGGAGTATTTACAATGAGCAGTTCTTC
TRBV10-3	NA	TRBJ1-1	NA	CAISEGMIGIGDLSAEAFF	TGTGCCATCAGTGAGGGGATGATTGGAATAGGGGACTTATCGGCTGAAGCTTTCTTT
TRBV18	NA	TRBJ2-3	TRBD1	CASSRDRGGTDTQYF	TGTGCCAGCTCAAGGGACAGGGGGGGCACAGATACGCAGTATTTT
TRBV27	NA	TRBJ2-3	NA	CASNPRGAHTQYF	TGTGCCAGCAATCCCCGGGGGGCTCATACGCAGTATTTT
TRBV2	NA	TRBJ2-7	NA	CASSEGAGLREQYF	TGTGCCAGCAGTGAAGGGGCGGGACTGCGGGAGCAGTACTTC
TRBV7-9	NA	TRBJ2-1	TRBD2	CASSLRGEGPRDEQFF	TGTGCCAGCAGCTTACGGGGGGAGGGCCCTCGGGATGAGCAGTTCTTC
TRBV27	NA	TRBJ2-3	NA	CAVQGTDTQYF	TGTGCCGTACAGGGCACAGATACGCAGTATTTT
TRBV28	NA	TRBJ2-1	NA	CATQPRGVNNEQFF	TGTGCCACCCAGCCCAGGGGCGTTAACAATGAGCAGTTCTTC
TRBV12-5	NA	TRBJ1-3	NA	CASATEGAGNTIYF	TGTGCTAGTGCGACCGAAGGGGCTGGAAACACCATATATTTT
TRBV10-1	NA	TRBJ2-7	TRBD2	CASQRGATYEQYF	TGCGCCAGTCAGCGGGGTGCGACCTACGAGCAGTACTTC
TRBV19	NA	TRBJ2-7	TRBD1	CASSIAGTGGHHSYEQYF	TGTGCCAGTAGTATAGCCGGGACAGGGGGCCATCACTCCTACGAGCAGTACTTC
TRBV29-1	NA	TRBJ2-7	TRBD1	CSAATGTGVYEQYF	TGCAGCGCCGCGACGGGGACAGGAGTCTACGAGCAGTACTTC
TRBV12-5	NA	TRBJ2-1	NA	CASGLSMGAGGDNEQFF	TGTGCTAGTGGTTTGTCTATGGGAGCGGGCGGGGACAATGAGCAGTTCTTC
TRBV6-5	NA	TRBJ2-7	TRBD2	CASSSGLAGSYEQYF	TGTGCCAGCAGTTCCGGACTAGCGGGTTCCTACGAGCAGTACTTC
TRBV5-1	NA	TRBJ1-3	TRBD1	CASSLAGQASGNTIYF	TGCGCCAGCAGCTTGGCAGGACAGGCCTCTGGAAACACCATATATTTT
TRBV29-1	NA	TRBJ2-1	TRBD2	CSGVSGGVNNEQFF	TGCAGCGGGGTTAGCGGGGGAGTAAACAATGAGCAGTTCTTC
TRBV29-1	few	TRBJ1-1	NA	CSVEGGPPGEAFF	TGCAGCGTTGAAGGAGGCCCTCCTGGGGAAGCTTTCTTT
TRBV6-1	NA	TRBJ1-1	TRBD1	CASRTGGPEAFF	TGTGCCAGCAGAACAGGGGGCCCTGAAGCTTTCTTT
TRBV19	NA	TRBJ2-1	NA	CASSRPSGFTYNEQFF	TGTGCCAGTAGTCGCCCGAGCGGGTTTACCTACAATGAGCAGTTCTTC
TRBV4-1	NA	TRBJ2-3	NA	CASSQVRQITDTQYF	TGCGCCAGCAGCCAAGTGAGGCAGATCACAGATACGCAGTATTTT
TRBV29-1	NA	TRBJ2-7	TRBD2	CSVAGLAGAYEQYF	TGCAGCGTCGCTGGACTAGCGGGAGCCTACGAGCAGTACTTC
TRBV5-8	NA	TRBJ2-7	TRBD1	CASSLGGQAIAYEQYF	TGTGCCAGCAGTCTGGGGGGACAGGCGATAGCCTACGAGCAGTACTTC
TRBV5-4	NA	TRBJ2-1	TRBD2	CASSLAVSGRPDEQFF	TGTGCCAGCAGCTTGGCGGTCAGCGGGAGGCCCGATGAGCAGTTCTTC
TRBV19	NA	TRBJ2-1	NA	CASSIDLRHEQFF	TGTGCCAGTAGTATAGATCTGCGCCATGAGCAGTTCTTC
TRBV25-1	few	TRBJ2-1	NA	CASSEESWREVYNEQFF	TGTGCCAGCAGTGAAGAATCATGGAGGGAGGTTTACAATGAGCAGTTCTTC
TRBV27	NA	TRBJ1-1	NA	CASSLGQNTEAFF	TGTGCCAGCAGCCTGGGACAGAACACTGAAGCTTTCTTT
TRBV7-8	NA	TRBJ1-2	NA	CASSSTGLDYGYTF	TGTGCCAGTAGCTCAACAGGGTTGGACTATGGCTACACCTTC
TRBV18	NA	TRBJ1-4	NA	CASSPSGLNEKLFF	TGTGCCAGCTCACCTTCAGGGTTGAATGAAAAACTGTTTTTT
TRBV7-9	NA	TRBJ2-3	TRBD2	CASSSSSGSGNTQYF	TGTGCCAGCAGCTCCTCTAGCGGGAGCGGAAATACGCAGTATTTT
TRBV19	once	TRBJ1-2	TRBD1	CASTLTGINYGYTF	TGTGCCAGTACGCTGACAGGGATTAACTATGGCTACACCTTC
TRBV6-5	NA	TRBJ2-7	NA	CASSYATPGNLYEQYF	TGTGCCAGCAGTTACGCGACCCCGGGAAACCTCTACGAGCAGTACTTC
TRBV9	NA	TRBJ2-1	NA	CASSIHPRPGSLGEQFF	TGTGCCAGCAGCATCCACCCACGGCCGGGAAGTCTAGGTGAGCAGTTCTTC
TRBV6-5	NA	TRBJ2-5	TRBD1	CASREGTGQETQYF	TGTGCCAGCAGGGAAGGGACAGGGCAAGAGACCCAGTACTTC
TRBV2	once	TRBJ1-2	NA	CASRGGTFGYTF	TGTGCCAGCAGGGGAGGGACATTCGGCTACACCTTC
TRBV6-1	NA	TRBJ2-1	NA	CASISGVNEQFF	TGTGCCAGCATCAGCGGAGTCAATGAGCAGTTCTTC
TRBV29-1	NA	TRBJ2-7	TRBD1	CSVEVGRGSYISYEQYF	TGCAGCGTTGAAGTGGGCAGGGGGAGCTACATCTCCTACGAGCAGTACTTC
TRBV10-3	once	TRBJ2-2	NA	CAISEFTGARELFF	TGTGCCATCAGTGAGTTCACTGGTGCTAGGGAGCTGTTTTTT
TRBV15	NA	TRBJ2-7	NA	CATSRARDYEQYF	TGTGCCACCAGCAGAGCCAGGGACTACGAGCAGTACTTC
TRBV27	NA	TRBJ2-7	TRBD1	CASRGTGYYEQYF	TGTGCCAGCCGAGGGACAGGGTACTACGAGCAGTACTTC
TRBV6-5	NA	TRBJ1-5	TRBD1	CASNQGGDQPQHF	TGTGCCAGCAACCAGGGGGGAGATCAGCCCCAGCATTTT
TRBV7-6	NA	TRBJ2-1	TRBD2	CASSLEARETLSYNEQFF	TGTGCCAGCAGCTTAGAGGCGCGGGAGACCCTCTCCTACAATGAGCAGTTCTTC
TRBV14	NA	TRBJ2-7	TRBD2	CASSNSGSSGEQYF	TGTGCCAGCAGCAATAGCGGGTCATCGGGAGAGCAGTACTTC
TRBV5-6	NA	TRBJ2-2	TRBD2	CASSWGLAGGIGELFF	TGTGCCAGCAGCTGGGGACTAGCGGGAGGAATCGGGGAGCTGTTTTTT
TRBV5-4	NA	TRBJ2-1	TRBD2	CASSRGLAGVREQFF	TGTGCCAGCAGCAGGGGACTAGCGGGAGTACGGGAGCAGTTCTTC
TRBV6-1	NA	TRBJ2-7	TRBD1	CASSSPGTVIYEQYF	TGTGCCAGCAGTAGTCCCGGGACAGTCATCTACGAGCAGTACTTC
TRBV11-2	NA	TRBJ2-7	NA	CASSSLARLARQYF	TGTGCCAGCAGCTCCCTGGCACGCCTAGCGCGGCAGTACTTC
TRBV7-9	few	TRBJ1-4	TRBD1	CASSLAGTGNEKLFF	TGTGCCAGCAGCTTAGCCGGGACAGGGAATGAAAAACTGTTTTTT
TRBV9	once	TRBJ1-4	NA	CASSVGKGETAATNEKLFF	TGTGCCAGCAGCGTAGGGAAGGGGGAGACAGCCGCAACTAATGAAAAACTGTTTTTT